This TCR beta chain was recorded in a study of OX40 agonist ivuxolimab in advanced cancers. Assay: immunoSEQ multiplex PCR; the TCRdb copy retains only in-frame clones and omits some. The sample records roughly 97,000 clones, 86% being singletons. Germline values: CDR1 SGHRS, CDR2 YFSETQ. The ends were cut back, 0 bases at V and 3 bases at J, with 7 bases in the middle. CDR3 size: 13 residues. This sequence originates from an adult with an advanced solid tumor such as melanoma, head and neck, liver or kidney cancer. Specimen: CD4+ or CD8+ T cells sorted from blood, collected in a trial of the OX40 agonist ivuxolimab. The V and J genes are TRBV5-1 and TRBJ2-7; no reliable D call. The CDR3 here is CASSLGQLYEQYF. In DNA form, the CDR3 reads TGCGCCAGCAGCTTGGGCCAGCTCTACGAGCAGTACTTC.